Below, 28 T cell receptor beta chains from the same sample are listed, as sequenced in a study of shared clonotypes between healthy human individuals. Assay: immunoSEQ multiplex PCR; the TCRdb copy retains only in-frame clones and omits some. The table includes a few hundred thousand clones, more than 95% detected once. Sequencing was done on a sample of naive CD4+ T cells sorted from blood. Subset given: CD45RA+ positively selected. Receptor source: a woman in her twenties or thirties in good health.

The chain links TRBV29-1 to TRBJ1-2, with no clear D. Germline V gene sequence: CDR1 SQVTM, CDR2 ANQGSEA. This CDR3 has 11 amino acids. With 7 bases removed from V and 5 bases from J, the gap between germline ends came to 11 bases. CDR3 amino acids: CSATADYGYTF. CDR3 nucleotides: TGCAGCGCGACCGCTGATTATGGCTACACCTTC.

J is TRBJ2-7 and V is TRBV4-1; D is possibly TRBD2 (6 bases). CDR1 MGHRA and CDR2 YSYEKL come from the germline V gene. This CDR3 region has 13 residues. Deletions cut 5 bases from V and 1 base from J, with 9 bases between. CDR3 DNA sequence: TGCGCCAGCAGCTTCGGAGGGTCCTACGAGCAGTACTTC. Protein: CASSFGGSYEQYF.

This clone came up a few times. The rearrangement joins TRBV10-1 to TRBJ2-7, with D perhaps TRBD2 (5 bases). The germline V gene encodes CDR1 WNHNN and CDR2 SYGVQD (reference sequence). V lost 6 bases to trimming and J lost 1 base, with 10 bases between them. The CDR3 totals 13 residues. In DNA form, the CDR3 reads TGCGCCAGCAGCCGGACTGCTTCCTACGAGCAGTACTTC. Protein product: CASSRTASYEQYF.

CDR3 nucleotide sequence: TGTGCCAGCAGCCCCAGGGAGGGGGGCTCCTACGAGCAGTACTTC. It yields the protein CASSPREGGSYEQYF. V usage is TRBV6-5 and J usage is TRBJ2-7, with D possibly matching TRBD2 (7 bases). Germline CDR1 reads MNHEY; CDR2 reads SVGAGI. This CDR3 has 15 residues. V was clipped by 6 bases and J by 0 bases, with 15 bases between them.

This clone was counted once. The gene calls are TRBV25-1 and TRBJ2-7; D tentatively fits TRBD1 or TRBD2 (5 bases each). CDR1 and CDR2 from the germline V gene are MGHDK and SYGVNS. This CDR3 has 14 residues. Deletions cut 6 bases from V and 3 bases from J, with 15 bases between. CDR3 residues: CASRPGPPVYEQYF. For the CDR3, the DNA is TGTGCCAGCAGGCCGGGACCCCCCGTCTACGAGCAGTACTTC.

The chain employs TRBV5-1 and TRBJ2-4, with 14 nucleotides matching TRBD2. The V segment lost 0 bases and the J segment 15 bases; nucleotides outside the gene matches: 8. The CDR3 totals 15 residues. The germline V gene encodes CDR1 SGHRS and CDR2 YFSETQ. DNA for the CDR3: TGCGCCAGCAGCTTGGCGCCCGGACTAGCGGGAGGCTGGTACTTC. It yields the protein CASSLAPGLAGGWYF.

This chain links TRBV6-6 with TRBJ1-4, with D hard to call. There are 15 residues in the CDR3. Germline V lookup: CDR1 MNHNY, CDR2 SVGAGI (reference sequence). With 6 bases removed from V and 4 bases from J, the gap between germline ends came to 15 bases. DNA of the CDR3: TGTGCCAGCAGCCCCGGACGGATCCTTAATGAAAAACTGTTTTTT. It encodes CASSPGRILNEKLFF.

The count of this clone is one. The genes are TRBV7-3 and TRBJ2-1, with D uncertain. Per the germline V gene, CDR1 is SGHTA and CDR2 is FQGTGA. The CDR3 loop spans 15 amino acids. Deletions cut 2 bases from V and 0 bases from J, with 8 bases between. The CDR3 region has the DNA TGTGCCAGCAGCTTAGGCTCTAGCTCCTACAATGAGCAGTTCTTC. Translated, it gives CASSLGSSSYNEQFF.

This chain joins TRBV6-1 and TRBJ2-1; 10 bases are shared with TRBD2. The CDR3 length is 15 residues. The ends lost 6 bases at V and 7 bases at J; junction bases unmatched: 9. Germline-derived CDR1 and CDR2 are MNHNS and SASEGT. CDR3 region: CASRDTSGKANEQFF. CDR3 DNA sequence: TGTGCCAGCAGGGACACTAGCGGGAAGGCTAATGAGCAGTTCTTC.

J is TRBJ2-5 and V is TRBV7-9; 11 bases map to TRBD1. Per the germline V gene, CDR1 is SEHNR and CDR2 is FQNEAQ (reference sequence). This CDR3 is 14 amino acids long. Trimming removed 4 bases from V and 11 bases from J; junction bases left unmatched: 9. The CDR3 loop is CASSSGQGATVQYF. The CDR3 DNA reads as TGTGCCAGCAGCTCAGGACAGGGGGCAACGGTGCAGTACTTC.

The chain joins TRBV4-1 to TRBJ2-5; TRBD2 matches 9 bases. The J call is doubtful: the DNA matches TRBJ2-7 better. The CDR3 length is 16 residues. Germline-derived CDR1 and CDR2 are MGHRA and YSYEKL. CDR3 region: CASSQARGGRAYEQYF. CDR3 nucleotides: TGCGCCAGCAGCCAAGCTCGGGGCGGGAGGGCCTACGAGCAGTACTTC.

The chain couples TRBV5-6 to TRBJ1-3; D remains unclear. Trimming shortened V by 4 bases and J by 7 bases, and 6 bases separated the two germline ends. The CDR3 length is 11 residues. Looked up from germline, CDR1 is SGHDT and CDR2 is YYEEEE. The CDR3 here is CASSIGNTIYF. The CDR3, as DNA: TGTGCCAGCAGCATTGGTAACACCATATATTTT.

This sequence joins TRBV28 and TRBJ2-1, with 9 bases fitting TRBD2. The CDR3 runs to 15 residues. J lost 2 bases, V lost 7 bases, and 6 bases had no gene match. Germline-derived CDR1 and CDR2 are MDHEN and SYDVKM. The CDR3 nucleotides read TGTGCCAGCACTGGGGCTAGCGGGACCTACAATGAGCAGTTCTTC. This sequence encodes CASTGASGTYNEQFF.

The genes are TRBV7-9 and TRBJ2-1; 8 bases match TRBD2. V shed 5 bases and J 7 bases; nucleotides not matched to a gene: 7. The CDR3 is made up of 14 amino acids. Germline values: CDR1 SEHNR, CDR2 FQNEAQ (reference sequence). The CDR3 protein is CASSPSGSGNEQFF. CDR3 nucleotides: TGTGCCAGCAGCCCAAGCGGGAGCGGGAATGAGCAGTTCTTC.

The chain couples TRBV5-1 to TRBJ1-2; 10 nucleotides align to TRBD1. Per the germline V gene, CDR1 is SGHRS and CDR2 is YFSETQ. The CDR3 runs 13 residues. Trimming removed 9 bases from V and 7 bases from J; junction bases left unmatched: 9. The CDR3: CATGQGDLSGYTF. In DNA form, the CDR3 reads TGCGCCACCGGACAGGGGGACCTCTCTGGCTACACCTTC.

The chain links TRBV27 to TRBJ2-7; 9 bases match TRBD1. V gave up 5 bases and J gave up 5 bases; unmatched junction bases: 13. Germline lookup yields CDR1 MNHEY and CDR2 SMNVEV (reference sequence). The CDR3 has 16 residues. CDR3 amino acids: CASSPDTGTGSHEQYF. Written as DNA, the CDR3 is TGTGCCAGCAGTCCAGATACCGGGACAGGGTCCCACGAGCAGTACTTC.

In DNA form, the CDR3 reads TGTGCCAGCAGTGAATATATAGACAGATATTTT. Protein sequence: CASSEYIDRYF. The J gene is TRBJ2-3, the V gene TRBV25-1, with TRBD1 as a possible D gene (5 bases). The CDR3 sequence is 11 residues long. CDR1 and CDR2 (germline): MGHDK, SYGVNS. Trimming took 0 bases from V and 15 from J, leaving 10 bases between them.

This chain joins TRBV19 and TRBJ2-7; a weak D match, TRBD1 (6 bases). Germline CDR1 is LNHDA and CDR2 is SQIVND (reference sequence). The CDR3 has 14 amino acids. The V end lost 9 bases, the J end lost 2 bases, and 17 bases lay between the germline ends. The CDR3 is CASSQGPVPYEQYF. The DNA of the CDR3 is TGTGCCAGCTCACAGGGACCCGTCCCCTACGAGCAGTACTTC.

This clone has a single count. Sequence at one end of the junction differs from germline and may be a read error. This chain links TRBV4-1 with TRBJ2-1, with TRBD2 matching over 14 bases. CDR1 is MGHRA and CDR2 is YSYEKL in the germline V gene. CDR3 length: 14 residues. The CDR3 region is CASSQRGLAGERFF. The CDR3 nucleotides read TGCGCCAGCAGCCAACGGGGACTAGCGGGGGAGCGGTTCTTC.

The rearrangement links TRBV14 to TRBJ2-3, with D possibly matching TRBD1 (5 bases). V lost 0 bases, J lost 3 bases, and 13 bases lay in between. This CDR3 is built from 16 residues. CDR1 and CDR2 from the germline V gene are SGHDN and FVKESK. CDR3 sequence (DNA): TGTGCCAGCAGCCAAGAAGCCAGGGTGGTAACAGATACGCAGTATTTT. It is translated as CASSQEARVVTDTQYF.

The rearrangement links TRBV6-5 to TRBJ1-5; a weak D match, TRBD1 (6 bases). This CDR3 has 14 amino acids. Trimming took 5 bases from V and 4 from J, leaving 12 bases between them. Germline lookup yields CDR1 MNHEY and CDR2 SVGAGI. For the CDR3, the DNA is TGTGCCAGCAGTCCGGACAGTCTAAATCAGCCCCAGCATTTT. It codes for CASSPDSLNQPQHF.

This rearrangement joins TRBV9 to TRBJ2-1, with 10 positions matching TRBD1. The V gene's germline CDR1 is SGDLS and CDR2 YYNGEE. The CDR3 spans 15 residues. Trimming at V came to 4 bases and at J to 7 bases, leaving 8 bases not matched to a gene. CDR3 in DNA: TGTGCCAGCAGCCCCGGGACAGGGGCTTGGAATGAGCAGTTCTTC. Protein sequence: CASSPGTGAWNEQFF.

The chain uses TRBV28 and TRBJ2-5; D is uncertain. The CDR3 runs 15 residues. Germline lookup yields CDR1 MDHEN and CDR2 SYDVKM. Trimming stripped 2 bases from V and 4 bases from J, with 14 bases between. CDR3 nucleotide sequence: TGTGCCAGCAGTTTAGGTTTCGGCGGCGGAGAGACCCAGTACTTC. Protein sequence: CASSLGFGGGETQYF.

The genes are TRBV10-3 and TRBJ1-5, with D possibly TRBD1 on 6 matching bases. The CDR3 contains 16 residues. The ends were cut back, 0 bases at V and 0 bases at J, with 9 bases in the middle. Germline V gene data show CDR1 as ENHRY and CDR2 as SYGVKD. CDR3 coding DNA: TGTGCCATCAGTGAGTCGGGGGGGGCTAGCAATCAGCCCCAGCATTTT. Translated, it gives CAISESGGASNQPQHF.

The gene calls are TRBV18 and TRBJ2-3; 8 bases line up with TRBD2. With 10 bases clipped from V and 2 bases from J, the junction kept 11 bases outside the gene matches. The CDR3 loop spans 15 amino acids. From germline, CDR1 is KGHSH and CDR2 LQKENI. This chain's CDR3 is CATTGSGGITDTQYF. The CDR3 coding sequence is TGTGCCACCACTGGGTCGGGAGGGATCACAGATACGCAGTATTTT.

CDR3 residues: CASSMTGEATNEKLFF. The DNA of the CDR3 is TGTGCCAGCAGCATGACAGGGGAGGCAACTAATGAAAAACTGTTTTTT. The chain carries TRBV28 and TRBJ1-4; 8 nucleotides line up with TRBD1. Unmatched junction bases numbered 6, after V lost 6 bases and J lost 0 bases. The CDR3 sequence is 16 residues long. Germline assignment: CDR1 MDHEN and CDR2 SYDVKM.

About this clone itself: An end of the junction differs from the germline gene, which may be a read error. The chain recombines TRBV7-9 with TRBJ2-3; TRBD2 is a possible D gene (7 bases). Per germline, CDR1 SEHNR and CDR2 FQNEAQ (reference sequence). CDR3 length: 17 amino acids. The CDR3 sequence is CASSLGGVWRSTDTQYF. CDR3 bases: TGTGCCAGCAGTTTAGGGGGGGTCTGGCGGAGCACAGATACGCAGTATTTT.

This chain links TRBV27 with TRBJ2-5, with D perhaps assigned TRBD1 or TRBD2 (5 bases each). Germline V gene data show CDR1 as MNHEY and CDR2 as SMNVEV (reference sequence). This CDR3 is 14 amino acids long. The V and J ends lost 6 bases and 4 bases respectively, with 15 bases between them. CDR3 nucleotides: TGTGCCAGCAGCCGGTGGGGGTTGGGAGAGACCCAGTACTTC. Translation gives CASSRWGLGETQYF.